The clone carrying this TCR beta chain came up a few times. Its antigen is not identified. V shed 4 bases, J shed 2 bases, and the junction held 8 bases outside the gene matches. This CDR3 contains 16 residues. Germline V gene data show CDR1 as SGHNT and CDR2 as YYREEE (reference sequence). This sample is drawn from a study of pediatric ulcerative colitis. Whole-study findings and limits: Compared with controls, ulcerative colitis showed greater blood-rectum clone sharing.

The rectum was sampled with one to two pinch biopsies at colonoscopy. The table came from immunoSEQ multiplex PCR; TCRdb's copy has only in-frame clones and leaves some out. The sample records 18,000 or so clones, over 65% being singletons. Sequenced: gut tissue. The clonotype comes from a boy aged 5 to 17 with moderate ulcerative colitis. This chain connects TRBV5-4 to TRBJ2-5; TRBD2 aligns across 10 bases. This CDR3 reads CASSPEGLASQETQYF. The CDR3 DNA is TGTGCCAGCAGCCCGGAGGGACTAGCGTCACAAGAGACCCAGTACTTC.